A selection of T cell receptor beta chains follows, all from one sample in a study of T cell repertoires in cytomegalovirus infection. Their target antigens are unknown. TCRdb used MiXCR to reprocess the reads, holding one entry per CDR3 protein. The sample contains hundreds of thousands of distinct CDR3 sequences, roughly 31% of which appear only once. Sequencing used cultured CD8+ T cells from PBMCs, obtained from culture after CMV antigen stimulation. The receptors stem from a human donor in good health (CMV status not recorded). Some clones in this sample may be carry-over from other donors' samples. CDR3s include the opening cysteine and the closing phenylalanine or tryptophan. Each record gives: CDR3 DNA, CDR3 protein, V gene, D gene, J gene, clone size. The D gene is left open where the match is weak. Clone size, where shown, is once, few, many, or a class for clones that have expanded.

DNA: TGTGCCAGCAGCTCCCGAACTAGCGGGGGTTCAGATACGCAGTATTTT; CDR3: CASSSRTSGGSDTQYF; V: TRBV5-6; D: TRBD2; J: TRBJ2-3; size: -
DNA: TGTGCCAGCAGCCAAGAAACTAGCGGGGGGACCAATGAGCAGTTCTTC; CDR3: CASSQETSGGTNEQFF; V: TRBV14; D: TRBD2; J: TRBJ2-1; size: -
DNA: TGCGCCAGCAGTGAGGGTGGTACTGAGACCCAGTACTTC; CDR3: CASSEGGTETQYF; V: TRBV10-2; D: -; J: TRBJ2-5; size: -
DNA: TGTGCCAGCAGTTACTCCCACGCCGGGACAGGGACTGGCTACACCTTC; CDR3: CASSYSHAGTGTGYTF; V: TRBV6-2/TRBV6-3; D: TRBD1; J: TRBJ1-2; size: -
DNA: TGCAGCGTTGCTGGGACGGCTGGACTAGCGGGGGTCCAGTACTTC; CDR3: CSVAGTAGLAGVQYF; V: TRBV29-1; D: TRBD2; J: TRBJ2-5; size: -
DNA: TGTGCCAGTAGGGCAGCCTATGAAGCTTTCTTT; CDR3: CASRAAYEAFF; V: TRBV19; D: -; J: TRBJ1-1; size: -
DNA: TGTGCCAGCAGCTTAGCTGGGGGGGCCCAGCATTTT; CDR3: CASSLAGGAQHF; V: TRBV7-9; D: -; J: TRBJ1-5; size: -
DNA: TGTGCCAGCAGCCAAGATTCGATCGTGGGTGCAGATACGCAGTATTTT; CDR3: CASSQDSIVGADTQYF; V: TRBV14; D: -; J: TRBJ2-3; size: -
DNA: TGTGCCAGCAGGTTCAGGCGTGGCGTAGGGACTGAAGCTTTCTTT; CDR3: CASRFRRGVGTEAFF; V: TRBV7-3; D: -; J: TRBJ1-1; size: -
DNA: TGTGCCAGCAGCTTAGTTTTATTGAGTCTAGCGGGGGCCCCTACCTCCTACAATGAGCAGTTCTTC; CDR3: CASSLVLLSLAGAPTSYNEQFF; V: TRBV7-2; D: TRBD2; J: TRBJ2-1; size: many